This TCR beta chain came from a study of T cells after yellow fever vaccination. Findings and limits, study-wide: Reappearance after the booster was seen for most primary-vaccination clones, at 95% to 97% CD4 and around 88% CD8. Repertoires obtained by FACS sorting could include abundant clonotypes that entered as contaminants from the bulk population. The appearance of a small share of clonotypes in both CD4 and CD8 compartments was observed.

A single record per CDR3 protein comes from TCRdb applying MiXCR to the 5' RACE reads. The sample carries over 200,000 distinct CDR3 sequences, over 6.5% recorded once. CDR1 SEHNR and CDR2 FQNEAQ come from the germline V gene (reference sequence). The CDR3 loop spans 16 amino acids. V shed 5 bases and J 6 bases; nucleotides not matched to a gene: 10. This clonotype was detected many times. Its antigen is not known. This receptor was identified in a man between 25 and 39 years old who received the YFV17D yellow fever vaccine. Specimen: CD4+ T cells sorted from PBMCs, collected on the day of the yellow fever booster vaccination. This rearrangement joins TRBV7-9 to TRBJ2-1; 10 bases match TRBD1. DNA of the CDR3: TGTGCCAGCAGCCAGCTGGGGACAGGGGTTGGCAATGAGCAGTTCTTC. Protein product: CASSQLGTGVGNEQFF.